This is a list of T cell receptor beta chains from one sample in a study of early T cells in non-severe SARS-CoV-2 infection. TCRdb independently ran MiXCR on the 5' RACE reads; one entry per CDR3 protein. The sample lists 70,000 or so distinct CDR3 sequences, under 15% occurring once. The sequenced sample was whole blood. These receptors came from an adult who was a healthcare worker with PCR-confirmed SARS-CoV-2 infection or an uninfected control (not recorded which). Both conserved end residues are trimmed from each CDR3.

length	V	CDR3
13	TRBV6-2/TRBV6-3	ASSYVGSINQPQH
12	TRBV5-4	AYRTSGSPNEQF
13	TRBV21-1	ASSADRASNYEQY
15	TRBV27	ASSPIRSGGAEETQY
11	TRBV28	ASSLTGDNEQF
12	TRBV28	ASSSDRGYTEAF
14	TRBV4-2	ASSQAGGRDQETQY
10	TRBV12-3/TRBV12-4	ASSPLGTEQY
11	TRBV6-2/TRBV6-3	ASSPRQVNEQF
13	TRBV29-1	SVEGLTSGSYEQY
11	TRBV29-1	SVEDPGKKTQY
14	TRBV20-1	SARDRISGSYNEQF